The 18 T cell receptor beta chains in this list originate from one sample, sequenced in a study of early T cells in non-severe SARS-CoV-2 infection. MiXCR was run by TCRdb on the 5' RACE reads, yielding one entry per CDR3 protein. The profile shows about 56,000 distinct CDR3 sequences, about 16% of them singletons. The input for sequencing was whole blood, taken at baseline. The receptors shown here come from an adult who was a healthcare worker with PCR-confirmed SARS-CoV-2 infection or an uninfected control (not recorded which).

Here the CDR3 DNA reads TGTGCCAGCAGTTTGGGGATAAGGGATTCCTACGAGCAGTACTTC. Translated, it gives CASSLGIRDSYEQYF. V and J are TRBV28 and TRBJ2-7; unclear D gene. The CDR3 is 15 amino acids. Trimming left V 3 bases short and J 1 base short, with 13 bases between. Germline CDR1 MDHEN, CDR2 SYDVKM.

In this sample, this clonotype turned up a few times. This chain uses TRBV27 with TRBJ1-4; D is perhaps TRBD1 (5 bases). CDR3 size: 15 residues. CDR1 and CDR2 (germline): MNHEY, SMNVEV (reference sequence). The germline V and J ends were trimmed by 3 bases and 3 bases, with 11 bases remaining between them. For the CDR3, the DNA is TGTGCCAGCAGTTTCCAGGGAGTAGCTAATGAAAAACTGTTTTTT. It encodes CASSFQGVANEKLFF. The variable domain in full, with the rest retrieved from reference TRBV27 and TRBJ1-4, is EAQVTQNPRYLITVTGKKLTVTCSQNMNHEYMSWYRQDPGLGLRQIYYSMNVEVTDKGDVPEGYKVSRKEKRNFPLILESPSPNQTSLYFCASSFQGVANEKLFFGSGTQLSVL.

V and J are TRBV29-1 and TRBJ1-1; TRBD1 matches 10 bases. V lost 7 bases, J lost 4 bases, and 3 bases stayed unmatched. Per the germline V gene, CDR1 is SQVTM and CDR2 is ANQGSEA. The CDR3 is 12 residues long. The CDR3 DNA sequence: TGCAGCGCTGGGACAGGGGTCACTGAAGCTTTCTTT. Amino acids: CSAGTGVTEAFF.

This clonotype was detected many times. As DNA, the CDR3 is TGTGCCAGTAGTATCCGACTTCAAGAGACCCAGTACTTC. Its protein product is CASSIRLQETQYF. The rearrangement uses TRBV19 and TRBJ2-5, with no clear D. CDR3 size: 13 residues. Trimming shortened V by 3 bases and J by 2 bases, and 7 bases separated the two germline ends. The germline gives CDR1 LNHDA, CDR2 SQIVND (reference sequence).

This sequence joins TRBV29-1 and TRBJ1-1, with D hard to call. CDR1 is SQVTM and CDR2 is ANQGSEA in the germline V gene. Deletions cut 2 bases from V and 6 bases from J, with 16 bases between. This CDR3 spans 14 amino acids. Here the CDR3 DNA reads TGCAGCGTTGAAATGGATACCAAAGGGCCTGAAGCTTTCTTT. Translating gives CSVEMDTKGPEAFF.

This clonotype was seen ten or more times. CDR3 residues: CSATGTGEDYGYTF. In DNA, the CDR3 is TGCAGTGCTACCGGGACAGGGGAAGACTATGGCTACACCTTC. The chain combines TRBV20-1 with TRBJ1-2, with 10 bases fitting TRBD1. V lost 4 bases and J lost 3; bases outside the gene matches: 5. This CDR3 spans 14 amino acids. CDR1 and CDR2 from the germline V gene are DFQATT and SNEGSKA (reference sequence).

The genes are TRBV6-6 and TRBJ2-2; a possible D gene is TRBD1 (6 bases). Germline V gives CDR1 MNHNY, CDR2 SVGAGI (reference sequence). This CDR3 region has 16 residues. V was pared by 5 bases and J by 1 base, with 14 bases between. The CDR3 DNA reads TGTGCCAGCAGTCTCCACTCGGGACAGAACACCGGGGAGCTGTTTTTT. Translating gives CASSLHSGQNTGELFF.

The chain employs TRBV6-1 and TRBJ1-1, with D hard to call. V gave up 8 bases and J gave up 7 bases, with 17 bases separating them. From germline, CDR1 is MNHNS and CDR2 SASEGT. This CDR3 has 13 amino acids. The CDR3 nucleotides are TGTGCCAGCCGACTCGGAACCAACCTTGAAGCTTTCTTT. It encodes CASRLGTNLEAFF.

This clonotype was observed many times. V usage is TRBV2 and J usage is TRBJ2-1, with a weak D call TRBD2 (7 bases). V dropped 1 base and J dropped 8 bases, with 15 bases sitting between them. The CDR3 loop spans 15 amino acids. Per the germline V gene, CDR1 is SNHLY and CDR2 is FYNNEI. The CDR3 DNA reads TGTGCCAGCAGTGAAGGGCGGGGGCCAGAGGATGAGCAGTTCTTC. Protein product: CASSEGRGPEDEQFF.

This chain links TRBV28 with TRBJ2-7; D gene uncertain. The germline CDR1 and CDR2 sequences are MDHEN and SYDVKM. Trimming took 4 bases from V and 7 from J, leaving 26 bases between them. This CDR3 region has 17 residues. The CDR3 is CASSYHRLDEDGWEQYF. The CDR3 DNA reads TGTGCCAGCAGTTACCACCGCTTGGACGAAGATGGCTGGGAGCAGTACTTC.

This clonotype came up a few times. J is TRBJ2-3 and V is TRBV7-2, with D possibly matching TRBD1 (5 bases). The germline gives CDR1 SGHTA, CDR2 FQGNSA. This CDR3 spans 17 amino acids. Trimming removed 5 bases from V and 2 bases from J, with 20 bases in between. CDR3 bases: TGTGCCAGCAGCCCACTTTGGTGGGCAGGGAACACAGATACGCAGTATTTT. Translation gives CASSPLWWAGNTDTQYF.

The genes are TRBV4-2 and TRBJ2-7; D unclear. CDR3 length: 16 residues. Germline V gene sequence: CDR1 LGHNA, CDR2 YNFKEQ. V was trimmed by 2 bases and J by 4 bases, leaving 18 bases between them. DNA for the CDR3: TGTGCCAGCAGCCAAATTCTGGACCCTCAATCTTACGAGCAGTACTTC. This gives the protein CASSQILDPQSYEQYF.

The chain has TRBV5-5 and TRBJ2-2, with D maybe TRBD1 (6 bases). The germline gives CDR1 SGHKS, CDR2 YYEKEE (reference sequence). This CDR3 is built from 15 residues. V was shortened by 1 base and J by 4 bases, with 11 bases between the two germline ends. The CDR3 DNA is TGTGCCAGCAGCTTGAATGGGGGCCGCACCGGGGAGCTGTTTTTT. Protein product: CASSLNGGRTGELFF.

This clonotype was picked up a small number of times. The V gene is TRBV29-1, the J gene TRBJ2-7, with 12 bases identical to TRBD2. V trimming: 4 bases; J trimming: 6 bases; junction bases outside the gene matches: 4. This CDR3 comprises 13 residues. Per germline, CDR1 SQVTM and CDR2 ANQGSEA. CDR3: CSVVTSGSGEQYF. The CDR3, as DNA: TGCAGCGTTGTGACTAGCGGGAGTGGCGAGCAGTACTTC.

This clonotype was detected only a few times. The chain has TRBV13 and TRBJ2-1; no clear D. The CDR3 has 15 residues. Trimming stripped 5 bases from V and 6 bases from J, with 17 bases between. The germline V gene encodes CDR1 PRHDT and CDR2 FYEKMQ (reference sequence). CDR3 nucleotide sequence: TGTGCCAGCAGCCCTAGTCGGCCAGAAGTCAATGAGCAGTTCTTC. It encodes CASSPSRPEVNEQFF.

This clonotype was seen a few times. Here the CDR3 DNA reads TGTGCCAGCAAGATAAAAAACAGGGGGCTCGAACAAGAGACCCAGTACTTC. Translated: CASKIKNRGLEQETQYF. V and J are TRBV2 and TRBJ2-5, with 9 positions matching TRBD1. The junction had 14 bases not matched to a gene; V was cut back by 7 bases and J by 2 bases. The germline V gene has CDR1 SNHLY and CDR2 FYNNEI. The CDR3 sequence is 17 residues long.

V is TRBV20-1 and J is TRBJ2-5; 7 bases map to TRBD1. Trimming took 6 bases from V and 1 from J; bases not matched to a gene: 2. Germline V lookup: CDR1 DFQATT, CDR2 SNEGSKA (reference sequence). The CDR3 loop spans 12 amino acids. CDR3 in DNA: TGCAGTGCCGGGACAGCCCAAGAGACCCAGTACTTC. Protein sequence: CSAGTAQETQYF.

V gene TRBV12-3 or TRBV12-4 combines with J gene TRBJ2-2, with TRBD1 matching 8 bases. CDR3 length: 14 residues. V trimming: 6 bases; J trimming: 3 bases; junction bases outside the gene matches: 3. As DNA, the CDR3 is TGTGCCAGCAGGAGGACAGGGCACACCGGGGAGCTGTTTTTT. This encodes CASRRTGHTGELFF.